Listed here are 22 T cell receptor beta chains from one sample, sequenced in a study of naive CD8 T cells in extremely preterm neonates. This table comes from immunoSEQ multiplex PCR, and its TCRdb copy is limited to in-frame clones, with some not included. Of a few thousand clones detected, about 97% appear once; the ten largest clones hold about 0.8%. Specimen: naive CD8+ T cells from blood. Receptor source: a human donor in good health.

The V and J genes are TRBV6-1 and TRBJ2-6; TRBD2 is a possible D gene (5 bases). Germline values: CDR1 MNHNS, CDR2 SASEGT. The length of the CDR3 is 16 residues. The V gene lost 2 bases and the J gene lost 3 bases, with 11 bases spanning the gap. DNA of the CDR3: TGTGCCAGCAGTGAAATAGGAGGAATTGGGGCCAACGTCCTGACTTTC. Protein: CASSEIGGIGANVLTF.

CDR3 DNA sequence: TGTGCCAGCAGCCCGGAGGGACTAGCACAGTATTTT. This encodes CASSPEGLAQYF. The rearrangement uses TRBV7-2 and TRBJ2-3; 9 bases match TRBD2. The germline V gene encodes CDR1 SGHTA and CDR2 FQGNSA. V lost 5 bases to trimming and J lost 12 bases; unmatched junction nucleotides: 6. The CDR3 is made up of 12 amino acids. Looking up the rest from reference TRBV7-2 and TRBJ2-3 gives the full variable domain: GAGVSQSPSNKVTEKGKDVELRCDPISGHTALYWYRQSLGQGLEFLIYFQGNSAPDKSGLPSDRFSAERTGGSVSTLTIQRTQQEDSAVYLCASSPEGLAQYFGPGTRLTVL.

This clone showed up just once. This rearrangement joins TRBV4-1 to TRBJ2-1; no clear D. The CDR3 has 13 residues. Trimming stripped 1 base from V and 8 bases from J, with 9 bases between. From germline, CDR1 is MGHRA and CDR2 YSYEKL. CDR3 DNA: TGCGCCAGCAGCCAAGCTCGGGTCCATGAGCAGTTCTTC. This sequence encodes CASSQARVHEQFF.

The CDR3 DNA reads TGTGCCAGCAGTTCGGTCTACGAGCAGTACTTC. Amino acid sequence: CASSSVYEQYF. The chain is built from TRBV27 and TRBJ2-7; D is ambiguous. The germline CDR1 and CDR2 sequences are MNHEY and SMNVEV (reference sequence). Trimming removed 4 bases at V and 3 bases at J, with 4 bases between. The CDR3 runs 11 residues.

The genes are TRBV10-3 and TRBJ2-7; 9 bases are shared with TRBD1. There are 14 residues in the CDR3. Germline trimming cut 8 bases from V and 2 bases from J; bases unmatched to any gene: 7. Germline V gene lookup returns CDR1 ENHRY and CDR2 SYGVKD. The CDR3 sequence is CAIAPGQGPYEQYV. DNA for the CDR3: TGTGCCATCGCCCCGGGACAGGGCCCCTACGAGCAGTACGTC.

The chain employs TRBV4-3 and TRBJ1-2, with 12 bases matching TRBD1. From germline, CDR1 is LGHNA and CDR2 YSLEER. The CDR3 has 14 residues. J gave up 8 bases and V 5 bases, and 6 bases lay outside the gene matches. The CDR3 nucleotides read TGCGCCAGCAGCAGGGGACAGGGGGCCCGGGGCTACACCTTC. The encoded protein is CASSRGQGARGYTF.

This CDR3 reads CASSLESGYGYTF. Written as DNA, the CDR3 is TGTGCCAGCAGTTTAGAGTCAGGATATGGCTACACCTTC. The chain links TRBV27 to TRBJ1-2, with D unclear. V lost 2 bases, J lost 5 bases, and 9 bases lay in between. CDR3 length: 13 residues. Per germline, CDR1 MNHEY and CDR2 SMNVEV (reference sequence).

CDR3 amino acids: CASSRLAGEQETQYF. The DNA of the CDR3 is TGTGCCAGCAGCCGACTAGCGGGGGAACAAGAGACCCAGTACTTC. The V and J genes are TRBV7-9 and TRBJ2-5, with TRBD2 identical over 12 bases. Germline V gene lookup returns CDR1 SEHNR and CDR2 FQNEAQ (reference sequence). V was clipped by 5 bases and J by 2 bases; unmatched bases: 3. The length of the CDR3 is 15 residues.

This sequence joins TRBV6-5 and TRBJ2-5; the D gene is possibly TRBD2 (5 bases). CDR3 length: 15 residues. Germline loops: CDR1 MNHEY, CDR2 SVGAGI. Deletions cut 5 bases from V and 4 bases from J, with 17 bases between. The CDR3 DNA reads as TGTGCCAGCAGTCAGATATCGGCCGAGGGAGAGACCCAGTACTTC. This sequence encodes CASSQISAEGETQYF.

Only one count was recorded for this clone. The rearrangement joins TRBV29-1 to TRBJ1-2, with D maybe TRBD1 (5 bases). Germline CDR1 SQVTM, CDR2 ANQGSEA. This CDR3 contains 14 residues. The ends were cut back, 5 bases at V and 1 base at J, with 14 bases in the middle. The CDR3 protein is CSVLLQESNYGYTF. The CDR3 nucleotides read TGCAGCGTTCTCTTACAGGAGAGTAACTATGGCTACACCTTC.

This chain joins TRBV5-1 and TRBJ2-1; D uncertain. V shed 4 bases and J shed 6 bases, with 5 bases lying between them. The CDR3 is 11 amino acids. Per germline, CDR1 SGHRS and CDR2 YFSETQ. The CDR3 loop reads CASSEANEQFF. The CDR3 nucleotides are TGCGCCAGCAGCGAAGCCAATGAGCAGTTCTTC.

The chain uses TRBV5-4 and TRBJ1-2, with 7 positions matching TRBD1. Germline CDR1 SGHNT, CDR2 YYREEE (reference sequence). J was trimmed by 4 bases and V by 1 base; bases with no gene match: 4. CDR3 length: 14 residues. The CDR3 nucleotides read TGTGCCAGCAGCTTGAGCCAGGGGGTCTATGGCTACACCTTC. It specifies CASSLSQGVYGYTF.

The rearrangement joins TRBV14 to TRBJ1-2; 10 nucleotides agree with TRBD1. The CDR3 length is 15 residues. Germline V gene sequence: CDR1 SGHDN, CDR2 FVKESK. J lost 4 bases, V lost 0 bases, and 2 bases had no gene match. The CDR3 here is CASSQDGQGVYGYTF. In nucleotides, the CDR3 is TGTGCCAGCAGCCAAGATGGACAGGGGGTCTATGGCTACACCTTC.

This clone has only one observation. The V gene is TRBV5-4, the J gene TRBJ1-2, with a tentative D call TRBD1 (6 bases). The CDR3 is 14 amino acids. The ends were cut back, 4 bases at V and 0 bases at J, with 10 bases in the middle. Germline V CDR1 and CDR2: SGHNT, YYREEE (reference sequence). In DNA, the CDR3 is TGTGCCAGCAGCCGCGACAGGTCTAACTATGGCTACACCTTC. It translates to CASSRDRSNYGYTF.

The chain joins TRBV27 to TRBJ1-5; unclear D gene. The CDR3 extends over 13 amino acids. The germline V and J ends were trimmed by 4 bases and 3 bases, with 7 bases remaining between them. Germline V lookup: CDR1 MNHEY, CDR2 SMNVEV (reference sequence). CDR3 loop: CASSWAFNQPQHF. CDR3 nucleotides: TGTGCCAGCAGTTGGGCCTTCAATCAGCCCCAGCATTTT.

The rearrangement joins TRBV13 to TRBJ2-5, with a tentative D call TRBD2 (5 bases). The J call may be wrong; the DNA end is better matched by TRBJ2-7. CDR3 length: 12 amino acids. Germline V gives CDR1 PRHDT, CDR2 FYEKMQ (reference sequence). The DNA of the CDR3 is TGTGCCAGCAGCGGGGAGACCTACGAGCAGTACTTC. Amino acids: CASSGETYEQYF.

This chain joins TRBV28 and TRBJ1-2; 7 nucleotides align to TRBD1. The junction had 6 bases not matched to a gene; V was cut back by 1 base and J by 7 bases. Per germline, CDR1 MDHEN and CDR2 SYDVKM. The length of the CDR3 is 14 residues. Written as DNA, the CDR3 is TGTGCCAGCAGTTTATCCCCAGGGGGTGGTGGCTACACCTTC. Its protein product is CASSLSPGGGGYTF.

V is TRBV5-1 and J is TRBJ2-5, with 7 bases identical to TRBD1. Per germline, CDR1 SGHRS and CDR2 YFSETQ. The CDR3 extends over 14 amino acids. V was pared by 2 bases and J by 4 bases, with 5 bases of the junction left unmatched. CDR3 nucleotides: TGCGCCAGCAGCTTATCGGCAGGGGGAGAGACCCAGTACTTC. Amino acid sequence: CASSLSAGGETQYF.

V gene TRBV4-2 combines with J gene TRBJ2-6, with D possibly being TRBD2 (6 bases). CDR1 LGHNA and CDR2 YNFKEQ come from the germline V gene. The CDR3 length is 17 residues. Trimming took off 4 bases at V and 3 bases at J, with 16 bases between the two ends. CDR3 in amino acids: CASSPTMGGLGANVLTF. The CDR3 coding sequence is TGTGCCAGCAGCCCCACCATGGGAGGACTTGGGGCCAACGTCCTGACTTTC.

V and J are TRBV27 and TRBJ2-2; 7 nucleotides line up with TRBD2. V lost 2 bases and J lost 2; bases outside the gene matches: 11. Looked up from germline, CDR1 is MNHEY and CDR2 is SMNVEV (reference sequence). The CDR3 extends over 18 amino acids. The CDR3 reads CASSLVEPGLSNTGELFF. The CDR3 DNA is TGTGCCAGCAGTTTAGTGGAACCGGGACTATCAAACACCGGGGAGCTGTTTTTT.

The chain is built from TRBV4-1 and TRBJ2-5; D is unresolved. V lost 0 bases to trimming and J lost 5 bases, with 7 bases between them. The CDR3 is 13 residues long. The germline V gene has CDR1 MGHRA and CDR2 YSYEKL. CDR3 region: CASSQDTEETQYF. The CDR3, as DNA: TGCGCCAGCAGCCAAGATACTGAGGAGACCCAGTACTTC.

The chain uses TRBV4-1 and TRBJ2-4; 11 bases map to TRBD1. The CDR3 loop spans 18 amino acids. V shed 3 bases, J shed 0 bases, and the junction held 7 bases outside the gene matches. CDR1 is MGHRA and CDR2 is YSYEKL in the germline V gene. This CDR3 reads CASSQLDRGPLAKNIQYF. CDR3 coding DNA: TGCGCCAGCAGCCAGTTGGACAGGGGGCCCCTAGCCAAAAACATTCAGTACTTC.